This TCR beta chain was sequenced for a study of CD8 T cells in Susac syndrome. Overall study findings and caveats: A relatively small number of individuals underwent TCR sequencing and HLA analysis.

With random hexamers, reverse transcription was performed on about 0.5 to 1 ug of RNA. TCRdb recomputed calls from the immunoSEQ multiplex PCR reads with MiXCR, one row per CDR3 protein. The repertoire holds approximately 100,000 distinct CDR3 sequences, with roughly 95% as singletons. Turning to this clonotype: Its antigen is unidentified.

Negative isolation yielded CD8+ and CD4+ T cells; FACS enriched TEMRA cells. The CDR3 extends over 14 amino acids. Germline CDR1 is SQVTM and CDR2 is ANQGSEA. The V end lost 8 bases, the J end lost 7 bases, and 20 bases lay between the germline ends. The chain uses TRBV29-1 and TRBJ2-2; D is possibly TRBD1 or TRBD2 (6 bases each). The sequence derives from a human donor in good health. The sequenced sample was CD4+ T cells from PBMCs. This chain's CDR3 is CSLLGGGRDGELFF. The CDR3 DNA sequence: TGCAGCTTATTAGGTGGGGGGCGCGACGGGGAGCTGTTTTTT.